These 30 T cell receptor beta chains were all obtained from the same sample, sequenced in a study of blood T cell repertoires in COVID-19. Method: immunoSEQ multiplex PCR; TCRdb's copy keeps in-frame clones and lacks some. The sample yields nearly 300,000 clones, roughly 89% seen once. Sequencing was done on a sample of PBMCs or T cells enriched from blood (not recorded which). The receptors shown here come from a woman in her forties or fifties who had been exposed to COVID-19.

This chain connects TRBV28 to TRBJ2-1, with 9 nucleotides matching TRBD1. After removal of 9 bases from V and 12 bases from J, the junction contained 18 bases not matched to a gene. CDR1 is MDHEN, CDR2 SYDVKM, per germline. The CDR3 is made up of 15 amino acids. For the CDR3, the DNA is TGTGCCAGTGGAAGAGGGACAGGGTTAAGGTTAGGGCAGTTCTTC. Its translation: CASGRGTGLRLGQFF.

This chain links TRBV25-1 with TRBJ1-1, with D unresolved. V lost 5 bases and J 1 base, leaving 8 bases between the germline ends. The germline V gene encodes CDR1 MGHDK and CDR2 SYGVNS. The CDR3 length is 13 residues. The CDR3 DNA follows: TGTGCCAGCAGTTGGGCCGGGAACACTGAAGCTTTCTTT. Translated, it gives CASSWAGNTEAFF.

This rearrangement joins TRBV5-1 to TRBJ1-2; 7 bases line up with TRBD1. From germline, CDR1 is SGHRS and CDR2 YFSETQ. The CDR3 is 18 amino acids. Trimming at V came to 0 bases and at J to 6 bases, leaving 17 bases not matched to a gene. This CDR3 reads CASSLAPDRPRNSNGYTF. DNA for the CDR3: TGCGCCAGCAGCTTGGCCCCGGACAGGCCCCGGAACTCTAATGGCTACACCTTC.

The chain employs TRBV5-1 and TRBJ2-5; 8 bases are a match to TRBD2. The CDR3 runs 15 residues. Germline lookup yields CDR1 SGHRS and CDR2 YFSETQ. V lost 0 bases and J lost 3; bases outside the gene matches: 4. The CDR3 loop is CASSLGTSREETQYF. The DNA for the CDR3 is TGCGCCAGCAGCTTGGGGACTAGCAGAGAAGAGACCCAGTACTTC.

The gene calls are TRBV3-1 (or the pseudogene TRBV3-2) and TRBJ2-3, with a weak D call TRBD1 (6 bases). The CDR3 loop spans 17 amino acids. V lost 3 bases and J lost 1, with 17 bases in between. Germline V gene sequence: CDR1 LGHDT, CDR2 YNNKEL (reference sequence). The CDR3 sequence is CASSHLQGVSGTDTQYF. CDR3 coding DNA: TGTGCCAGCAGCCACTTACAGGGCGTTTCTGGCACAGATACGCAGTATTTT.

This clone was detected once. The gene calls are TRBV28 and TRBJ2-7; TRBD1 matches 11 bases. Trimming cost V 6 bases and J 5 bases; bases outside gene matches: 9. This CDR3 has 15 residues. Per germline, CDR1 MDHEN and CDR2 SYDVKM. The CDR3 loop reads CASSSHGQGADEQYF. CDR3 nucleotides: TGTGCCAGCAGCTCACATGGACAGGGGGCAGACGAGCAGTACTTC.

This rearrangement joins TRBV18 to TRBJ2-4; D ambiguous. The CDR3 has 11 residues. The ends were cut back, 6 bases at V and 5 bases at J, with 5 bases in the middle. Per germline, CDR1 KGHSH and CDR2 LQKENI. This CDR3 is CASSSENIQYF. The CDR3 coding sequence is TGTGCCAGCTCGTCCGAAAACATTCAGTACTTC.

This rearrangement joins TRBV6-4 to TRBJ2-4; D ambiguous. CDR1 is MRHNA and CDR2 is SNTAGT in the germline V gene. The CDR3 has 15 residues. V shed 3 bases and J shed 1 base, with 10 bases lying between them. This chain's CDR3 is CASSDEDFAKNIQYF. Written as DNA, the CDR3 is TGTGCCAGCAGTGATGAGGATTTCGCCAAAAACATTCAGTACTTC.

This chain connects TRBV2 to TRBJ2-7; the match to TRBD1 covers 12 bases. Germline V lookup: CDR1 SNHLY, CDR2 FYNNEI. There are 15 residues in the CDR3. With 6 bases clipped from V and 4 bases from J, the junction kept 7 bases outside the gene matches. The CDR3 DNA is TGTGCCAGCAGCCTCGAGGGACAGGGGGCTTACGAGCAGTACTTC. As protein: CASSLEGQGAYEQYF. The full variable domain, its missing parts supplied by reference TRBV2 and TRBJ2-7, is EPEVTQTPSHQVTQMGQEVILRCVPISNHLYFYWYRQILGQKVEFLVSFYNNEISEKSEIFDDQFSVERPDGSNFTLKIRSTKLEDSAMYFCASSLEGQGAYEQYFGPGTRLTVT.

The chain joins TRBV9 to TRBJ2-7, with a tentative D call TRBD1 (5 bases). Germline V lookup: CDR1 SGDLS, CDR2 YYNGEE. Trimming cost V 0 bases and J 6 bases, with 13 bases left between them. This CDR3 has 14 residues. The CDR3 sequence is CASSVGGSSLEQYF. For the CDR3, the DNA is TGTGCCAGCAGCGTAGGGGGCAGCTCCCTCGAGCAGTACTTC. The complete variable domain, with remaining parts taken from reference TRBV9 and TRBJ2-7, reads DSGVTQTPKHLITATGQRVTLRCSPRSGDLSVYWYQQSLDQGLQFLIQYYNGEERAKGNILERFSAQQFPDLHSELNLSSLELGDSALYFCASSVGGSSLEQYFGPGTRLTVT.

The chain's CDR3 is CASSEGGTHYEQYF. The DNA of the CDR3 is TGTGCCAGCAGTGAAGGGGGCACCCACTACGAGCAGTACTTC. The chain carries TRBV2 and TRBJ2-7, with a tentative D call TRBD1 (5 bases). This CDR3 comprises 14 residues. Trimming took off 1 base at V and 3 bases at J, with 10 bases between the two ends. From germline, CDR1 is SNHLY and CDR2 FYNNEI.

The count of this clone is one. This sequence joins TRBV19 and TRBJ2-3, with D possibly TRBD1 on 6 matching bases. CDR1 and CDR2 (germline): LNHDA, SQIVND (reference sequence). The CDR3 is 12 residues long. V shed 4 bases and J shed 6 bases, with 8 bases lying between them. The CDR3 region has the DNA TGTGCCAGTAGTACCCAGGGGGATACGCAGTATTTT. Protein product: CASSTQGDTQYF.

This clone appeared a single time. The gene calls are TRBV7-2 and TRBJ2-4, with TRBD2 identical over 10 bases. In germline, CDR1 is SGHTA, CDR2 FQGNSA. This CDR3 region has 16 residues. J gave up 0 bases and V 1 base, and 0 bases lay outside the gene matches. The CDR3 protein is CASSLERGGAKNIQYF. DNA for the CDR3: TGTGCCAGCAGCTTAGAGCGGGGGGGAGCCAAAAACATTCAGTACTTC.

The J gene is TRBJ1-1, the V gene TRBV6-5; TRBD1 agrees at 7 bases. The germline gives CDR1 MNHEY, CDR2 SVGAGI. V lost 2 bases to trimming and J lost 6 bases; unmatched junction nucleotides: 6. The CDR3 consists of 14 residues. CDR3 DNA sequence: TGTGCCAGCAGTTACCTAGGGGGCGCGGCTGAAGCTTTCTTT. Translating gives CASSYLGGAAEAFF.

The chain employs TRBV11-3 and TRBJ2-3; 7 nucleotides match TRBD2. The junction had 10 bases not matched to a gene; V was cut back by 1 base and J by 3 bases. The CDR3 contains 17 residues. Looked up from germline, CDR1 is SGHNT and CDR2 is YENEEA. The CDR3 sequence is CASSLGVTGGSTDTQYF. The CDR3 coding sequence is TGTGCCAGCAGCTTAGGCGTTACGGGGGGTTCAACAGATACGCAGTATTTT.

The genes are TRBV28 and TRBJ1-1, with D maybe TRBD1 (5 bases). Germline assignment: CDR1 MDHEN and CDR2 SYDVKM. Between the trimmed V and J ends, which lost 3 bases and 0 bases, there was a span of 8 bases. The CDR3 is 14 residues long. The CDR3 DNA reads TGTGCCAGCAGTTTGGGACTTGTGAACACTGAAGCTTTCTTT. It translates to CASSLGLVNTEAFF.

The rearrangement joins TRBV27 to TRBJ1-2; TRBD1 agrees at 8 bases. In germline, CDR1 is MNHEY, CDR2 SMNVEV (reference sequence). CDR3 length: 14 amino acids. Germline trimming cut 6 bases from V and 5 bases from J; bases unmatched to any gene: 8. CDR3 nucleotides: TGTGCCAGCAGACTCAGGGGGCTTGGGTATGGCTACACCTTC. This translates into CASRLRGLGYGYTF.

The V call is TRBV12-3 or TRBV12-4, the J call TRBJ1-1, with 7 bases fitting TRBD1. The CDR3 has 13 residues. V shed 6 bases, J shed 5 bases, and the junction held 6 bases outside the gene matches. CDR3 protein: CASRQGVGTEAFF. DNA of the CDR3: TGTGCCAGCAGGCAGGGGGTTGGGACTGAAGCTTTCTTT.

This clone was seen once. The chain combines TRBV15 with TRBJ1-2, with TRBD1 identical over 8 bases. The CDR3 is 13 residues long. V lost 6 bases and J lost 4; bases outside the gene matches: 4. Germline-derived CDR1 and CDR2 are LNHNV and YYDKDF (reference sequence). Here the CDR3 reads CATRKGQGYGYTF. The CDR3 region has the DNA TGTGCCACCAGAAAAGGACAGGGCTATGGCTACACCTTC.

This rearrangement joins TRBV11-2 to TRBJ1-2; TRBD1 aligns across 9 bases. CDR3 length equals 15 residues. Germline lookup yields CDR1 SGHAT and CDR2 FQNNGV. The J segment lost 2 bases and the V segment lost 6 bases, leaving 7 bases of the junction unmatched. The CDR3 region is CASRRGQGLNYGYTF. The CDR3 DNA is TGTGCCAGCAGAAGGGGACAGGGCCTCAACTATGGCTACACCTTC.

This clone appeared a few times. The chain is built from TRBV5-1 and TRBJ1-1; 7 bases fit TRBD1. The germline V gene encodes CDR1 SGHRS and CDR2 YFSETQ. Trimming took 1 base from V and 5 from J; bases not matched to a gene: 14. The CDR3 sequence is 17 residues long. CDR3 nucleotides: TGCGCCAGCAGCTTGCCCGGGACAGCTCGACGGGAAACTGAAGCTTTCTTT. Translated, it gives CASSLPGTARRETEAFF. The variable domain in full, completed from reference TRBV5-1 and TRBJ1-1, reads KAGVTQTPRYLIKTRGQQVTLSCSPISGHRSVSWYQQTPGQGLQFLFEYFSETQRNKGNFPGRFSGRQFSNSRSEMNVSTLELGDSALYLCASSLPGTARRETEAFFGQGTRLTVV.

V and J are TRBV6-5 and TRBJ1-6; TRBD1 matches at 9 bases. V was clipped by 2 bases and J by 10 bases; unmatched bases: 6. The CDR3 extends over 15 amino acids. Germline CDR1 is MNHEY and CDR2 is SVGAGI. The CDR3 DNA reads as TGTGCCAGCAGTTACGTGGGACAGGGTAAATCACCCCTCCACTTT. It codes for CASSYVGQGKSPLHF.

V usage is TRBV6-1 and J usage is TRBJ1-6; no reliable D call. V gave up 2 bases and J gave up 1 base, with 12 bases separating them. This CDR3 region has 17 residues. Per the germline V gene, CDR1 is MNHNS and CDR2 is SASEGT. CDR3 sequence: CASSERAGSSYNSPLHF. The CDR3, as DNA: TGTGCCAGCAGTGAAAGGGCTGGGAGTTCCTATAATTCACCCCTCCACTTT.

The genes are TRBV19 and TRBJ2-5; TRBD2 matches 8 bases. The CDR3 extends over 14 amino acids. Germline lookup yields CDR1 LNHDA and CDR2 SQIVND (reference sequence). V dropped 6 bases and J dropped 4; count of bases not matched to a gene: 7. CDR3 sequence: CASRNGGASETQYF. DNA of the CDR3: TGTGCCAGTAGAAACGGGGGGGCCTCAGAGACCCAGTACTTC.

The V gene is TRBV4-1, the J gene TRBJ1-5; D possibly corresponds to TRBD1 (6 bases). Germline loops: CDR1 MGHRA, CDR2 YSYEKL. Trimming shortened V by 0 bases and J by 9 bases, and 15 bases separated the two germline ends. The CDR3 covers 15 residues. The CDR3 sequence: CASSQDWTAERPQHF. The CDR3 DNA reads TGCGCCAGCAGCCAAGATTGGACAGCAGAGAGGCCCCAGCATTTT.

The V and J genes are TRBV19 and TRBJ1-5, with TRBD1 identical over 7 bases. Germline V CDR1 and CDR2: LNHDA, SQIVND (reference sequence). The length of the CDR3 is 17 residues. Trimming removed 5 bases from V and 4 bases from J; junction bases left unmatched: 14. CDR3: CASSDREIRIRNQPQHF. CDR3 DNA: TGTGCCAGTAGTGACAGGGAAATAAGAATAAGGAATCAGCCCCAGCATTTT.

V is TRBV5-4 and J is TRBJ1-2; 8 bases line up with TRBD1. CDR1 is SGHNT, CDR2 YYREEE, per germline (reference sequence). V lost 3 bases, J lost 0 bases, and 7 bases stayed unmatched. This CDR3 region has 16 residues. CDR3 bases: TGTGCCAGCAGCTCAAAGACAGGGGACTCTAACTATGGCTACACCTTC. Protein sequence: CASSSKTGDSNYGYTF.

The V gene is TRBV27, the J gene TRBJ2-1, with D perhaps TRBD2 (6 bases). Per the germline V gene, CDR1 is MNHEY and CDR2 is SMNVEV (reference sequence). This CDR3 comprises 15 residues. The ends were cut back, 6 bases at V and 3 bases at J, with 15 bases in the middle. The CDR3 region is CASRGGRPDYNEQFF. The CDR3 coding sequence is TGTGCCAGCAGGGGAGGAAGACCAGACTACAATGAGCAGTTCTTC.

The gene calls are TRBV4-1 and TRBJ1-2, with a possible D match to TRBD1 (6 bases). The germline V gene has CDR1 MGHRA and CDR2 YSYEKL. This CDR3 region has 18 residues. The ends were cut back, 4 bases at V and 5 bases at J, with 26 bases in the middle. CDR3 protein: CASSPQPASTGNSYGYTF. CDR3 coding DNA: TGCGCCAGCAGCCCACAACCGGCGAGTACAGGGAATAGTTATGGCTACACCTTC.

This chain links TRBV5-1 with TRBJ2-3; the match to TRBD1 covers 9 bases. V lost 0 bases and J lost 2; bases outside the gene matches: 4. CDR1 is SGHRS and CDR2 is YFSETQ in the germline V gene. The CDR3 is 16 residues long. The CDR3 DNA follows: TGCGCCAGCAGCTTGGGGGACAGGGTGGTCACAGATACGCAGTATTTT. Residues: CASSLGDRVVTDTQYF.